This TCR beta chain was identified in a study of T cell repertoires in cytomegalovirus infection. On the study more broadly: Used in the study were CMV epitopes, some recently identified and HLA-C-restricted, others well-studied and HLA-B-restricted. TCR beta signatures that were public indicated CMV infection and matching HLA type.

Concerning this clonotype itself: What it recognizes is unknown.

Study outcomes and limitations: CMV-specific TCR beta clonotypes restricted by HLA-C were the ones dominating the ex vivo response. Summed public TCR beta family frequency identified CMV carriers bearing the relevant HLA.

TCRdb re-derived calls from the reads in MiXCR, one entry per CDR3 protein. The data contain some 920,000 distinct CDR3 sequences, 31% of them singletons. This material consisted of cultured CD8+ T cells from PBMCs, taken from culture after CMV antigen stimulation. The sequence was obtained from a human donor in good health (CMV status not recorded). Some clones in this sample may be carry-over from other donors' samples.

In DNA, the CDR3 is TGCAGTGCTAGCCCGACACGGACTGAAGCTTTCTTT. This gives the protein CSASPTRTEAFF. The chain combines TRBV20-1 with TRBJ1-1; D gene ambiguous. Looked up from germline, CDR1 is DFQATT and CDR2 is SNEGSKA (reference sequence). The germline V and J ends were trimmed by 3 bases and 5 bases, with 10 bases remaining between them. This CDR3 is 12 amino acids long.